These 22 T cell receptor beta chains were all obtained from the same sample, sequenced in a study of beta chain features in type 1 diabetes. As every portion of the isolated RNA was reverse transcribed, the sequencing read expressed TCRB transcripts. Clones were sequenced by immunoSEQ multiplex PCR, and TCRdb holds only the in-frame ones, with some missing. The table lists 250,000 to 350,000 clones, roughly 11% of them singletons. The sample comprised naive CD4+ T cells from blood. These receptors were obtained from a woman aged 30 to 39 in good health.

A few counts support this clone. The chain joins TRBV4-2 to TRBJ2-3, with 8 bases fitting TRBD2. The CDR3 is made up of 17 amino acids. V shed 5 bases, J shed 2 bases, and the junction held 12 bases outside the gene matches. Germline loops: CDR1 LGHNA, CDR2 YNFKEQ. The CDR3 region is CASSTRTSSSSTDTQYF. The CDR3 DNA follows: TGTGCCAGCAGCACCAGGACTAGCTCGTCCTCCACAGATACGCAGTATTTT.

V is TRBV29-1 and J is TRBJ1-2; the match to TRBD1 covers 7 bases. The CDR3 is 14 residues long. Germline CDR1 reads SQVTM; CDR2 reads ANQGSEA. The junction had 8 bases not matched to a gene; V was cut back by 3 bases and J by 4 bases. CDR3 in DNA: TGCAGCGTTGAGTCCGAGACAGGGAGCTATGGCTACACCTTC. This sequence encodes CSVESETGSYGYTF.

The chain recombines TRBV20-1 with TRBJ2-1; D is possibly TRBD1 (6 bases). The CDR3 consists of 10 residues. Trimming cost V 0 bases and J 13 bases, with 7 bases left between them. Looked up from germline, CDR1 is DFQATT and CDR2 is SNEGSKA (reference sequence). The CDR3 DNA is TGCAGTGCTAGAGACAGGGGCCAGTTCTTC. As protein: CSARDRGQFF.

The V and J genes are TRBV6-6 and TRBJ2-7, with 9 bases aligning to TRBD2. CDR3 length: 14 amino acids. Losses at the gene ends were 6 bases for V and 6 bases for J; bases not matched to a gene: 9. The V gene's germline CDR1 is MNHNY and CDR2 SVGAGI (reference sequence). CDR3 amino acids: CASRRNSGSTEQYF. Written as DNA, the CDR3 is TGTGCCAGCAGACGTAATAGCGGGAGTACCGAGCAGTACTTC.

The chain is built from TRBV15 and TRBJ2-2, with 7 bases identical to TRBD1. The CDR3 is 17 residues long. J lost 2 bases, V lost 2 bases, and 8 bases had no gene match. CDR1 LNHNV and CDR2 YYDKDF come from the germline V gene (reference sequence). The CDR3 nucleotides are TGTGCCACCAGCAGAAAGGGGAGACAGGGTAACACCGGGGAGCTGTTTTTT. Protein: CATSRKGRQGNTGELFF. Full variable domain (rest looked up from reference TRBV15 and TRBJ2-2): DAMVIQNPRYQVTQFGKPVTLSCSQTLNHNVMYWYQQKSSQAPKLLFHYYDKDFNNEADTPDNFQSRRPNTSFCFLDIRSPGLGDTAMYLCATSRKGRQGNTGELFFGEGSRLTVL.

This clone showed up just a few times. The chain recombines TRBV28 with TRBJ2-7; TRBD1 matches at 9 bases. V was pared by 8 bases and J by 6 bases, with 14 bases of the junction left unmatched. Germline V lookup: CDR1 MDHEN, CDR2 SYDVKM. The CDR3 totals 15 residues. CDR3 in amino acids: CASLKGGTGYVEQYF. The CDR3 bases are TGTGCCAGCCTCAAAGGGGGGACAGGGTATGTCGAGCAGTACTTC.

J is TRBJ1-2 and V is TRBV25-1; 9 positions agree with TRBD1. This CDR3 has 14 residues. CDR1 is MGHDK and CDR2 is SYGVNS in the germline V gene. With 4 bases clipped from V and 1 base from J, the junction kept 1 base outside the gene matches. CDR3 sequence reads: CASSGTGVNYGYTF. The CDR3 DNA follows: TGTGCCAGCAGTGGGACAGGGGTTAACTATGGCTACACCTTC.

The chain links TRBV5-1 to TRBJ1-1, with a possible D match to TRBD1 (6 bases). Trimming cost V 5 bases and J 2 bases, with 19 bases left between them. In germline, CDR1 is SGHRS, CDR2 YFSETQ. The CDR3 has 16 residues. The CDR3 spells CASSGQFPTTNTEAFF. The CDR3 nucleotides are TGCGCCAGCAGTGGACAGTTTCCCACCACTAACACTGAAGCTTTCTTT.

The CDR3: CASRTKTGIYGYTF. CDR3 nucleotide sequence: TGTGCCAGCAGAACCAAGACAGGGATCTATGGCTACACCTTC. The chain links TRBV28 to TRBJ1-2; 7 bases line up with TRBD1. V lost 6 bases, J lost 4 bases, and 8 bases stayed unmatched. The CDR3 length is 14 residues. Germline V gene sequence: CDR1 MDHEN, CDR2 SYDVKM.

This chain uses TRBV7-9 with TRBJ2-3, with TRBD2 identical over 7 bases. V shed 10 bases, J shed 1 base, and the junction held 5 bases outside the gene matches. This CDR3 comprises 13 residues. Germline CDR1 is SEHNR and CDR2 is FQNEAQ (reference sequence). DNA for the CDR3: TGTGCCACCGAGGCGGGGGGCACAGATACGCAGTATTTT. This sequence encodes CATEAGGTDTQYF.

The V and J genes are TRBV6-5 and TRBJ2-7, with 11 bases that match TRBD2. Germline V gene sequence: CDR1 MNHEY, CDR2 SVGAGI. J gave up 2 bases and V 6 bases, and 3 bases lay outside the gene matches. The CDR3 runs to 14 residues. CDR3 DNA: TGTGCCAGCAGCAGGACTAGCGGGCCCTACGAGCAGTACTTC. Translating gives CASSRTSGPYEQYF.

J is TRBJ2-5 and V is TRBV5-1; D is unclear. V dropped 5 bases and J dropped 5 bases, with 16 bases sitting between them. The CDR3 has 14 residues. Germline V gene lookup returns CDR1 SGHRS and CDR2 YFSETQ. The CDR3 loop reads CASRRTLSSETQYF. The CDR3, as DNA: TGCGCCAGCAGACGCACGTTAAGTAGTGAGACCCAGTACTTC.

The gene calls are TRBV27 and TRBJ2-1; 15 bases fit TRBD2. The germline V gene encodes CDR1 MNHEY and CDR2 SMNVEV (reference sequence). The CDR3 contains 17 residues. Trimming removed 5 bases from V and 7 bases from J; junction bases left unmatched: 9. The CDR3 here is CASSATGLAGGRNEQFF. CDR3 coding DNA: TGTGCCAGCAGTGCGACGGGACTAGCGGGAGGTCGGAATGAGCAGTTCTTC.

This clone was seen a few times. This CDR3 is CASSARGDTQYF. The CDR3 DNA reads TGTGCCAGTTCCGCTCGCGGGGACACGCAGTATTTT. V and J are TRBV6-5 and TRBJ2-3, with D tentatively TRBD2 (6 bases). V shed 9 bases and J shed 9 bases, with 16 bases lying between them. CDR1 and CDR2 from the germline V gene are MNHEY and SVGAGI. This CDR3 comprises 12 residues.

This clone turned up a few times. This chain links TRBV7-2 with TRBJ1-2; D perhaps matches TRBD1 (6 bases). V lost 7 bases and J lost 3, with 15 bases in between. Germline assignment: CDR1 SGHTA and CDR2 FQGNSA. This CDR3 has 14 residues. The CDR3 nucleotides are TGTGCCAGCACCCTCTTCTCAGGGGACTATGGCTACACCTTC. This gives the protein CASTLFSGDYGYTF.

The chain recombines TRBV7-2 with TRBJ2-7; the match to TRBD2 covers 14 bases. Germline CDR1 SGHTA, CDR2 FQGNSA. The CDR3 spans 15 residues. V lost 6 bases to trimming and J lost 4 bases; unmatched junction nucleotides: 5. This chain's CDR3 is CASRGTSGSKYEQYF. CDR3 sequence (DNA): TGTGCCAGCAGGGGGACTAGCGGGAGTAAGTACGAGCAGTACTTC. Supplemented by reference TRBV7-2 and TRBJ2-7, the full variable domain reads GAGVSQSPSNKVTEKGKDVELRCDPISGHTALYWYRQSLGQGLEFLIYFQGNSAPDKSGLPSDRFSAERTGGSVSTLTIQRTQQEDSAVYLCASRGTSGSKYEQYFGPGTRLTVT.

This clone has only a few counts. CDR3 coding DNA: TGTGCCAGCAGCCTAATTAGCGGAACCTCCTACAATGAGCAGTTCTTC. Translated: CASSLISGTSYNEQFF. V usage is TRBV7-3 and J usage is TRBJ2-1; D may be TRBD2 (6 bases). Germline V gene lookup returns CDR1 SGHTA and CDR2 FQGTGA. This CDR3 has 16 residues. The V and J ends lost 5 bases and 0 bases respectively, with 14 bases between them.

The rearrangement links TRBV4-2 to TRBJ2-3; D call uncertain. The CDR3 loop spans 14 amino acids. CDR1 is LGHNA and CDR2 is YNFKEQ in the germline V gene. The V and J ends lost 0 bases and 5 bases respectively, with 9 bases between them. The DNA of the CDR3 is TGTGCCAGCAGCCAAGAGAGGAACGAAGATACGCAGTATTTT. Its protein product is CASSQERNEDTQYF.

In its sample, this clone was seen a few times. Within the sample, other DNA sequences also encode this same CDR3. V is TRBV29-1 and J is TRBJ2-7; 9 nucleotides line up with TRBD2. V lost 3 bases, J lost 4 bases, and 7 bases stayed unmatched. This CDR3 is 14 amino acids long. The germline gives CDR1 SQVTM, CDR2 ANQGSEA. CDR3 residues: CSVERREGPYEQYF. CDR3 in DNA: TGCAGCGTTGAGCGGCGGGAGGGCCCGTACGAGCAGTACTTC.

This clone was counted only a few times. The CDR3 reads CASSPELSGANVLTF. The CDR3 region has the DNA TGTGCCAGCAGCCCGGAGCTCTCTGGGGCCAACGTCCTGACTTTC. The chain is built from TRBV9 and TRBJ2-6; D remains unclear. Germline CDR1 is SGDLS and CDR2 is YYNGEE. V was cut by 4 bases and J by 0 bases, with 8 bases left in between. CDR3 length equals 15 residues.

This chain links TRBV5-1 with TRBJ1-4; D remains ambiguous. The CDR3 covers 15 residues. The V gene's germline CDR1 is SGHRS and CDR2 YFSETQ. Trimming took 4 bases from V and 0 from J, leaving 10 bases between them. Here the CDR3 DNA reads TGCGCCAGCAGCGTGGACGGGGCAACTAATGAAAAACTGTTTTTT. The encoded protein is CASSVDGATNEKLFF.

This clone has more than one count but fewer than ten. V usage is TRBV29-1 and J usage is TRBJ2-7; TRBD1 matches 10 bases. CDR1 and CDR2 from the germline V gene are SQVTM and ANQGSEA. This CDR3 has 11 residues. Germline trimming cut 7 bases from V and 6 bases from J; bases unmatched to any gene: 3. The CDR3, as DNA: TGCAGCGGCGGACAGGGGGGCGAGCAGTACTTC. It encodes CSGGQGGEQYF.